Presented here are 31 T cell receptor beta chains from one specimen sequenced in a study of T cell responses to AZD1222 COVID-19 vaccine. Generated by immunoSEQ multiplex PCR, the TCRdb table keeps only in-frame clones and is missing some. The data contain some 170,000 clones, 85% to 90% of them singletons. Sequencing used peripheral blood, obtained on day 0 of AZD1222 vaccination. The receptors shown here come from an adult in good health.

The gene calls are TRBV7-9 and TRBJ1-4; 9 bases are a match to TRBD1. This CDR3 is 16 amino acids long. Germline loops: CDR1 SEHNR, CDR2 FQNEAQ (reference sequence). V shed 5 bases and J 0 bases; nucleotides not matched to a gene: 4. CDR3 DNA sequence: TGTGCCAGCAGCCAAAGGACAGGGGCAACTAATGAAAAACTGTTTTTT. This sequence encodes CASSQRTGATNEKLFF.

V is TRBV12-5 and J is TRBJ2-7; 8 nucleotides align to TRBD1. V was pared by 2 bases and J by 6 bases, with 3 bases of the junction left unmatched. The CDR3 runs to 13 residues. Per the germline V gene, CDR1 is LGHNT and CDR2 is FRNRAP. CDR3 protein: CASGLTGGSEQYF. Written as DNA, the CDR3 is TGTGCTAGTGGTTTGACAGGGGGATCCGAGCAGTACTTC.

The CDR3 protein is CASSPQGGNYGYTF. The CDR3 DNA sequence: TGTGCCAGCAGCCCACAGGGCGGAAACTATGGCTACACCTTC. This chain joins TRBV7-3 and TRBJ1-2; D possibly corresponds to TRBD1 (6 bases). V lost 5 bases to trimming and J lost 2 bases, with 12 bases between them. This CDR3 has 14 residues. Germline V gives CDR1 SGHTA, CDR2 FQGTGA.

The rearrangement links TRBV9 to TRBJ1-3; D is unresolved. V lost 3 bases and J 0 bases, leaving 13 bases between the germline ends. The CDR3 is made up of 16 amino acids. CDR1 is SGDLS and CDR2 is YYNGEE in the germline V gene. CDR3 protein: CASSATGILSGNTIYF. In nucleotides, the CDR3 is TGTGCCAGCAGCGCAACCGGGATTCTCTCTGGAAACACCATATATTTT.

The chain carries TRBV30 and TRBJ1-3; no clear D. Looked up from germline, CDR1 is GTSNPN and CDR2 is SVGIG (reference sequence). The CDR3 covers 14 residues. Trimming shortened V by 1 base and J by 0 bases, and 7 bases separated the two germline ends. The CDR3 DNA sequence: TGTGCCTGGAGTGACGGAGCCTCTGGAAACACCATATATTTT. Translating it yields CAWSDGASGNTIYF.

This chain connects TRBV15 to TRBJ1-3; 7 bases map to TRBD1. Losses at the gene ends were 2 bases for V and 0 bases for J; bases not matched to a gene: 13. This CDR3 contains 19 residues. Germline V gives CDR1 LNHNV, CDR2 YYDKDF (reference sequence). The DNA of the CDR3 is TGTGCCACCAGCAGAACTGCTGAGGGGGCCGGTCTCTCTGGAAACACCATATATTTT. As protein: CATSRTAEGAGLSGNTIYF.

The CDR3 here is CASRLAGTMRTGELFF. CDR3 DNA: TGTGCCAGCAGGCTAGCGGGGACCATGAGGACCGGGGAGCTGTTTTTT. The rearrangement joins TRBV28 to TRBJ2-2, with 9 bases fitting TRBD2. The CDR3 sequence is 16 residues long. After removal of 6 bases from V and 5 bases from J, the junction contained 10 bases not matched to a gene. From germline, CDR1 is MDHEN and CDR2 SYDVKM. Full variable domain (missing parts from reference TRBV28 and TRBJ2-2): DVKVTQSSRYLVKRTGEKVFLECVQDMDHENMFWYRQDPGLGLRLIYFSYDVKMKEKGDIPEGYSVSREKKERFSLILESASTNQTSMYLCASRLAGTMRTGELFFGEGSRLTVL.

V and J are TRBV6-5 and TRBJ2-7; TRBD2 might be the D (6 bases). The germline V and J ends were trimmed by 6 bases and 2 bases, with 14 bases remaining between them. Per the germline V gene, CDR1 is MNHEY and CDR2 is SVGAGI. This CDR3 contains 14 residues. The CDR3, as DNA: TGTGCCAGCAGGGAGAATAGCGGAACCTACGAGCAGTACTTC. It specifies CASRENSGTYEQYF.

The CDR3 spells CASIGTANYGYTF. CDR3 nucleotide sequence: TGTGCCAGCATCGGGACAGCGAACTATGGCTACACCTTC. This sequence joins TRBV12-3 or TRBV12-4 and TRBJ1-2; 7 nucleotides line up with TRBD1. The CDR3 runs to 13 residues. V lost 7 bases, J lost 2 bases, and 4 bases stayed unmatched.

The chain carries TRBV19 and TRBJ1-1; D may be TRBD1 (5 bases). The germline V gene has CDR1 LNHDA and CDR2 SQIVND (reference sequence). V lost 10 bases, J lost 4 bases, and 13 bases lay in between. There are 12 residues in the CDR3. The CDR3 nucleotides are TGTGCCACCTACCAGGGTATCACTGAAGCTTTCTTT. Its protein product is CATYQGITEAFF.

V gene TRBV7-3 combines with J gene TRBJ1-1; D ambiguous. CDR1 SGHTA and CDR2 FQGTGA come from the germline V gene. The germline V and J ends were trimmed by 6 bases and 1 base, with 12 bases remaining between them. The CDR3 is 14 amino acids. The CDR3 here is CASRGTESNTEAFF. The DNA for the CDR3 is TGTGCCAGCAGGGGAACGGAATCGAACACTGAAGCTTTCTTT.

The J gene is TRBJ2-1, the V gene TRBV11-2; D remains unclear. The V gene's germline CDR1 is SGHAT and CDR2 FQNNGV. V gave up 5 bases and J gave up 7 bases, with 12 bases separating them. CDR3 length equals 13 residues. The CDR3 DNA is TGTGCCAGCAGCCCTGCTACCCTGAATGAGCAGTTCTTC. It translates to CASSPATLNEQFF.

In its sample, this clone was seen a few times. V is TRBV5-4 and J is TRBJ2-1, with a tentative D call TRBD2 (6 bases). The CDR3 has 15 residues. Germline CDR1 and CDR2: SGHNT and YYREEE (reference sequence). V was shortened by 4 bases and J by 0 bases, with 11 bases between the two germline ends. CDR3 nucleotide sequence: TGTGCCAGCAGCGGCGGGGCGTACTCCTACAATGAGCAGTTCTTC. Its translation is CASSGGAYSYNEQFF.

This clone was counted only a few times. The V gene is TRBV6-2 or TRBV6-3, the J gene TRBJ1-6; D is undetermined. Germline lookup yields CDR1 MNHEY and CDR2 SVGEGT. This CDR3 comprises 12 residues. Trimming removed 4 bases at V and 7 bases at J, with 5 bases between. The CDR3 loop is CASSSGNSPLHF. The CDR3 DNA is TGTGCCAGCAGTTCTGGGAATTCACCCCTCCACTTT.

This clone came up a few times. The chain links TRBV5-6 to TRBJ2-5; the D is unclear. Trimming left V 2 bases short and J 2 bases short, with 10 bases between. CDR1 is SGHDT and CDR2 is YYEEEE in the germline V gene. CDR3 size: 14 residues. The DNA of the CDR3 is TGTGCCAGCAGCTTAGACACTGCGCAAGAGACCCAGTACTTC. It codes for CASSLDTAQETQYF.

V gene TRBV12-3 or TRBV12-4 combines with J gene TRBJ1-1; 7 bases are shared with TRBD1. The CDR3 spans 13 residues. The V gene end was trimmed by 6 bases and the J gene end by 6 bases; junction bases not matched to a gene: 7. DNA of the CDR3: TGTGCCAGCAGCGCCGACAGGGCGGCTGAAGCTTTCTTT. It yields the protein CASSADRAAEAFF.

The chain recombines TRBV5-4 with TRBJ2-6; D gene ambiguous. The CDR3 runs 14 residues. Germline CDR1 SGHNT, CDR2 YYREEE (reference sequence). Trimming pared 3 bases from V and 10 bases from J, leaving 14 bases between. The CDR3, as DNA: TGTGCCAGCAGCTCCCAGACGTTTACAAACGTCCTGACTTTC. Protein: CASSSQTFTNVLTF.

The CDR3 sequence: CATSDPLSGTEAFF. CDR3 in DNA: TGTGCCACCAGTGACCCCTTGTCCGGAACTGAAGCTTTCTTT. The V gene is TRBV24-1, the J gene TRBJ1-1; no reliable D call. The CDR3 is 14 amino acids. Germline-derived CDR1 and CDR2 are KGHDR and SFDVKD. The ends were cut back, 4 bases at V and 5 bases at J, with 13 bases in the middle.

This sequence joins TRBV12-3 or TRBV12-4 and TRBJ1-1; perhaps TRBD1 as D (5 bases). The CDR3 is made up of 13 amino acids. Trimming pared 3 bases from V and 10 bases from J, leaving 15 bases between. The CDR3 nucleotides are TGTGCCAGCAGTTTGCGGGGCCCCGCGGGAGCTTTCTTT. Amino acid sequence: CASSLRGPAGAFF.

This chain connects TRBV28 to TRBJ1-2; possibly TRBD1 for D (5 bases). The V end lost 1 base, the J end lost 4 bases, and 7 bases lay between the germline ends. The CDR3 length is 13 residues. CDR1 and CDR2 from the germline V gene are MDHEN and SYDVKM. In DNA, the CDR3 is TGTGCCAGCAGTTTATCAGGGTTCTATGGCTACACCTTC. This encodes CASSLSGFYGYTF.

This chain links TRBV4-1 with TRBJ1-1; D remains ambiguous. The V end was cut by 1 base, the J end by 8 bases, with 14 bases between. Looked up from germline, CDR1 is MGHRA and CDR2 is YSYEKL. The CDR3 has 14 amino acids. CDR3 amino acids: CASSQVSGSLEAFF. The CDR3 region has the DNA TGCGCCAGCAGCCAAGTGTCGGGGTCACTGGAAGCTTTCTTT.

V is TRBV11-3 and J is TRBJ2-2; weak D call: TRBD2 (5 bases). The germline V gene has CDR1 SGHNT and CDR2 YENEEA. This CDR3 is built from 15 residues. The germline V and J ends were trimmed by 1 base and 4 bases, with 10 bases remaining between them. The CDR3 reads CASSLGAAGTGELFF. The CDR3 region has the DNA TGTGCCAGCAGCTTAGGGGCGGCGGGCACCGGGGAGCTGTTTTTT.

The genes are TRBV7-8 and TRBJ2-2, with 13 bases matching TRBD2. CDR1 is SGHVS and CDR2 is FQNEAQ in the germline V gene. After removal of 5 bases from V and 1 base from J, the junction contained 4 bases not matched to a gene. The CDR3 extends over 17 amino acids. CDR3 nucleotide sequence: TGTGCCAGCAGCCGTCGGACTAGCGGGGGGAACACCGGGGAGCTGTTTTTT. Its translation is CASSRRTSGGNTGELFF.

J is TRBJ1-2 and V is TRBV5-1; D gene uncertain. CDR3 size: 13 residues. From germline, CDR1 is SGHRS and CDR2 YFSETQ. V lost 5 bases and J lost 1, with 9 bases in between. The CDR3 loop is CASSLTDNYGYTF. The CDR3 nucleotides read TGCGCCAGCAGTTTGACGGATAACTATGGCTACACCTTC.

This clone turned up a few times. The chain is built from TRBV19 and TRBJ1-5; D might be TRBD1 (5 bases). The CDR3 is made up of 15 amino acids. The germline gives CDR1 LNHDA, CDR2 SQIVND (reference sequence). Trimming shortened V by 7 bases and J by 7 bases, and 20 bases separated the two germline ends. The CDR3 sequence: CASTSIGGERQPQHF. For the CDR3, the DNA is TGTGCCAGTACCTCAATTGGGGGGGAAAGACAGCCCCAGCATTTT.

This rearrangement joins TRBV11-2 to TRBJ1-1; D not certain. CDR3 length equals 14 residues. Trimming left V 4 bases short and J 4 bases short, with 13 bases between. Germline V gene lookup returns CDR1 SGHAT and CDR2 FQNNGV. The CDR3 spells CASSSGRRLTEAFF. In nucleotides, the CDR3 is TGTGCCAGCAGCTCCGGACGCCGGCTCACTGAAGCTTTCTTT. Full variable domain (outside the CDR3, taken from reference TRBV11-2 and TRBJ1-1): EAGVAQSPRYKIIEKRQSVAFWCNPISGHATLYWYQQILGQGPKLLIQFQNNGVVDDSQLPKDRFSAERLKGVDSTLKIQPAKLEDSAVYLCASSSGRRLTEAFFGQGTRLTVV.

The chain carries TRBV7-2 and TRBJ2-2; TRBD2 matches 7 bases. Trimming at V came to 4 bases and at J to 6 bases, leaving 5 bases not matched to a gene. The CDR3 extends over 14 amino acids. Germline V gene data show CDR1 as SGHTA and CDR2 as FQGNSA. As DNA, the CDR3 is TGTGCCAGCAGCTCCTCTAGCGGTCCCGGGGAGCTGTTTTTT. Its protein is CASSSSSGPGELFF.

This chain uses TRBV28 with TRBJ1-4; D perhaps matches TRBD1 (5 bases). The CDR3 has 15 residues. From germline, CDR1 is MDHEN and CDR2 SYDVKM. Trimming removed 2 bases from V and 8 bases from J, with 15 bases in between. CDR3 sequence reads: CASSLLGVGEEKLFF. The CDR3 nucleotides are TGTGCCAGCAGTTTACTTGGGGTAGGGGAAGAAAAACTGTTTTTT.

V usage is TRBV5-1 and J usage is TRBJ1-1; TRBD1 matches at 9 bases. This CDR3 has 15 amino acids. J gave up 6 bases and V 0 bases, and 6 bases lay outside the gene matches. Germline V gene lookup returns CDR1 SGHRS and CDR2 YFSETQ. The CDR3 spells CASSLAGQGLAEAFF. CDR3 nucleotides: TGCGCCAGCAGCTTGGCCGGACAGGGGCTCGCTGAAGCTTTCTTT.

The V gene is TRBV11-2, the J gene TRBJ2-3, with 12 bases fitting TRBD2. The CDR3 loop spans 15 amino acids. With V trimmed by 5 bases and J by 7 bases, 7 bases remained unmatched. The V gene's germline CDR1 is SGHAT and CDR2 FQNNGV. The CDR3 protein is CASSPSGGALYTQYF. The CDR3 DNA is TGTGCCAGCAGCCCTAGCGGGGGGGCCCTTTATACGCAGTATTTT.

This clone was counted a single time. The genes are TRBV20-1 and TRBJ1-1; D possibly corresponds to TRBD1 (5 bases). The germline gives CDR1 DFQATT, CDR2 SNEGSKA (reference sequence). The CDR3 is 12 residues long. Trimming removed 3 bases at V and 8 bases at J, with 13 bases between. CDR3 DNA sequence: TGCAGTGCTAGTCTGAACCGGGACGAAGCTTTCTTT. Protein: CSASLNRDEAFF.